The clone carrying this TCR beta chain was seen many times. Its antigen is unknown. The data stem from a study of T cells in Graves' hyperthyroidism and ophthalmopathy. Study overall: It was at initial diagnosis, before any treatment, that peripheral blood was collected. Study conclusions and caveats: Within blood appeared most thyroid clonotypes that had expanded above 0.001.

The germline gives CDR1 DFQATT, CDR2 SNEGSKA (reference sequence). V lost 2 bases and J 0 bases, leaving 14 bases between the germline ends. The CDR3 has 15 amino acids. The TCR beta CDR3 regions underwent amplification using RNA transcripts as the source. The HTBI primer set was used in a first-round RT-PCR of the TCR CDR3. Each CDR3 protein gets one entry after TCRdb re-called the multiplex PCR reads with MiXCR. The sample holds approximately 400,000 distinct CDR3 sequences, roughly 19% seen once. Over 18 months, lack of ophthalmopathy progression marked Graves' hyperthyroidism as stable. It was 8 to 10 ml of fresh peripheral blood that supplied the PBMCs.

This TCR was sampled from a woman aged 18 to 35 with Graves' hyperthyroidism. The chain employs TRBV20-1 and TRBJ2-7; D not certain. Material: blood. The CDR3 coding sequence is TGCAGTGCTAGACTTTGGGCACAGAGCTCCTACGAGCAGTACTTC. Its translation: CSARLWAQSSYEQYF.